Sequencing of this T cell receptor (beta chain) was carried out in a study of blood T cell repertoires in COVID-19. The CDR3 is made up of 13 amino acids. Trimming took off 5 bases at V and 2 bases at J, with 12 bases between the two ends. The V gene's germline CDR1 is SQVTM and CDR2 ANQGSEA. Clones were read by immunoSEQ multiplex PCR, and TCRdb kept only the in-frame ones, dropping some. There are 500,000 to 600,000 clones in the sample; about 89% occur only once, and roughly 7.3% lies in the top ten. The chain has TRBV29-1 and TRBJ1-2; weak D call: TRBD1 (6 bases). The specimen was peripheral blood. The receptor comes from a woman aged 45-59 years with COVID-19, enrolled during active disease. In nucleotides, the CDR3 is TGCAGCGTTCAGACAGGATTCAACTATGGCTACACCTTC. Amino acid sequence: CSVQTGFNYGYTF. The whole variable domain, filled in from reference TRBV29-1 and TRBJ1-2, reads SAVISQKPSRDICQRGTSLTIQCQVDSQVTMMFWYRQQPGQSLTLIATANQGSEATYESGFVIDKFPISRPNLTFSTLTVSNMSPEDSSIYLCSVQTGFNYGYTFGSGTRLTVV.